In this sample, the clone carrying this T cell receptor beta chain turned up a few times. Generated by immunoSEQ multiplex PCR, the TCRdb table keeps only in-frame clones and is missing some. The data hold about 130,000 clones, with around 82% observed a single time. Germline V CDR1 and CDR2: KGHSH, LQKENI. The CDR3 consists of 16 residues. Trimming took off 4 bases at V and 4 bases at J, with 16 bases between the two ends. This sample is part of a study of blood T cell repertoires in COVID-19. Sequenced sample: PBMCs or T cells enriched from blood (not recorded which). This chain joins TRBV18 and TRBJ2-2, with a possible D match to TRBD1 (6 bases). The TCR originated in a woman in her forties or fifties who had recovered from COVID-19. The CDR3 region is CASSLVLDRATGELFF. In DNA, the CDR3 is TGTGCCAGCTCACTAGTGTTGGACAGAGCCACCGGGGAGCTGTTTTTT.